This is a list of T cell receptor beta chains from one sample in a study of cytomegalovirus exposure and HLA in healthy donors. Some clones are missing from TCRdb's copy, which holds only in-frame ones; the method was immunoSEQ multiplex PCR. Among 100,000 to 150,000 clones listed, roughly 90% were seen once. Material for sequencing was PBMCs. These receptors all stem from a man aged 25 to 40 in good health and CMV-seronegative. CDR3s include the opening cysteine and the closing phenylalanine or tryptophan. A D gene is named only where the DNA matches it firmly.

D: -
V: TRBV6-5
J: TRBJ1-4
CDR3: CASSLGRKNEKLFF

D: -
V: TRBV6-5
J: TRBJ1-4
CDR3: CASSGGATNEKLFF

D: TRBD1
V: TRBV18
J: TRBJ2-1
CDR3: CASSPVTGGLSYNEQFF

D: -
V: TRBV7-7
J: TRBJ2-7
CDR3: CASSRRGAEEQYF

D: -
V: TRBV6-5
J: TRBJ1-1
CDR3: CATSGHLNTEAFF

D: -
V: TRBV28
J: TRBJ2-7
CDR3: CASSLSPPGSSYEQYF

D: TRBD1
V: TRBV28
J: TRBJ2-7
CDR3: CASIRGQGYSYEQYF

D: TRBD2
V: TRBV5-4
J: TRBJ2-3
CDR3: CASRRGGTDTQYF

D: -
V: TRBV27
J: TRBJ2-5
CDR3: CASSLSIYETQYF

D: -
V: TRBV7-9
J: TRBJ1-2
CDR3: CASSLNQDSLNYGYTF

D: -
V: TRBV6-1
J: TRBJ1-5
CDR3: CASRRDFPNQPQHF

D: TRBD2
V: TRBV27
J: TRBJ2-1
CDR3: CASSLWASGGQNEQFF

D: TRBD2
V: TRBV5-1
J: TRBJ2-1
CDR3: CASSITSGPYNEQFF

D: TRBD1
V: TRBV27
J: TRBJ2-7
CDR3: CASSYGTGAYEQYF

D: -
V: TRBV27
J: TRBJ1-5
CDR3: CASSPLVGRLSNQPQHF

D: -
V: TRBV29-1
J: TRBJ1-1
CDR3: CSVYQFMNTEAFF

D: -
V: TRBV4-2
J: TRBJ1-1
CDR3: CASSQVLGALGTEAFF

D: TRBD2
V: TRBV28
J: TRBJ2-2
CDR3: CASIIAGAGANTGELFF

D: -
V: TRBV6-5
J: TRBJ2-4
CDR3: CASPWAAKAKNIQYF

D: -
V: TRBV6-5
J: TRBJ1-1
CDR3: CASIPPWGGGTEAFF